This T cell receptor (beta chain) was recovered during a study of shared clonotypes between healthy human individuals. Germline V lookup: CDR1 SGHAT, CDR2 FQNNGV. With 5 bases removed from V and 6 bases from J, the gap between germline ends came to 9 bases. The CDR3 has 12 amino acids. Cells designated naive CD8 were CD45RO-negative and were positively selected for CCR7, with terminally differentiated effector memory CD45RA+ cells excluded. Original data processing: As immunoSEQ supplied junction-only sequences (without quality scores), filtering differed. Here immunoSEQ multiplex PCR was the method, and the copy in TCRdb shows in-frame clones only, minus some. Clone size and V and J calls were adopted from that table, with D and trimming inferred from the DNA. Of roughly 2 million clones in the sample, around 96% were seen once.

The TCR was taken from a man aged 18 to 29 in good health. Sample: naive CD8+ T cells sorted from blood. The chain is built from TRBV11-2 and TRBJ2-3; no clear D gene. The CDR3 sequence: CASSRGWDTQYF. In nucleotides, the CDR3 is TGTGCCAGCAGCCGCGGCTGGGATACGCAGTATTTT. The whole variable domain, filled in from reference TRBV11-2 and TRBJ2-3, reads EAGVAQSPRYKIIEKRQSVAFWCNPISGHATLYWYQQILGQGPKLLIQFQNNGVVDDSQLPKDRFSAERLKGVDSTLKIQPAKLEDSAVYLCASSRGWDTQYFGPGTRLTVL.